The 14 T cell receptor beta chains below all came from one sample that was sequenced in a study of spatial heterogeneity in lung cancer. Time point in this sample: sample taken at primary tumor resection. Sequencing of whole RNA from tumor, nontumor lung or frozen PBMC involved no sorting. TCRdb recomputed calls from the 5' RACE reads with MiXCR, one row per CDR3 protein. The sample contains several thousand distinct CDR3 sequences, 26% of which appear only once. Specimen: PBMCs, collected at surgery. These receptors all come from a male donor with early-stage non-small cell lung cancer.

By frequency in the sample, this clonotype is medium-sized. The chain joins TRBV11-2 to TRBJ1-1; 10 bases are shared with TRBD1. The CDR3 length is 15 residues. Germline loops: CDR1 SGHAT, CDR2 FQNNGV. J was trimmed by 1 base and V by 1 base; bases with no gene match: 0. The CDR3 protein is CASSLGTGGNTEAFF. CDR3 bases: TGTGCCAGCAGCTTAGGGACAGGGGGGAACACTGAAGCTTTCTTT. Based on the CDR3 plus reference TRBV11-2 and TRBJ1-1, the full variable domain is EAGVAQSPRYKIIEKRQSVAFWCNPISGHATLYWYQQILGQGPKLLIQFQNNGVVDDSQLPKDRFSAERLKGVDSTLKIQPAKLEDSAVYLCASSLGTGGNTEAFFGQGTRLTVV.

This clonotype qualifies as medium-sized. This rearrangement joins TRBV30 to TRBJ1-6; D is ambiguous. Trimming took off 5 bases at V and 10 bases at J, with 15 bases between the two ends. CDR3 length: 13 residues. CDR1 and CDR2 (germline): GTSNPN, SVGIG (reference sequence). DNA of the CDR3: TGTGCCTGGGCGGGAACATGGAACTCACCCCTCCACTTT. This encodes CAWAGTWNSPLHF.

This clonotype is classed as medium-sized. The CDR3 spells CASGLGTGPYEQYF. The CDR3 coding sequence is TGTGCTAGTGGTTTGGGGACGGGACCCTACGAGCAGTACTTC. The J gene is TRBJ2-7, the V gene TRBV12-5, with D perhaps being TRBD1 or TRBD2 (5 bases each). The germline V gene has CDR1 LGHNT and CDR2 FRNRAP. The CDR3 runs 14 residues. V lost 1 base, J lost 2 bases, and 9 bases lay in between.

The CDR3 reads CASSSGEETQYF. The DNA for the CDR3 is TGTGCCAGCAGTAGCGGGGAAGAGACCCAGTACTTC. The chain joins TRBV7-2 to TRBJ2-5; 8 bases match TRBD2. Looked up from germline, CDR1 is SGHTA and CDR2 is FQGNSA. V was pared by 6 bases and J by 3 bases, with 0 bases of the junction left unmatched. This CDR3 is built from 12 residues.

The chain is built from TRBV6-8 and TRBJ1-1; a weak D match, TRBD1 (5 bases). The CDR3 loop spans 15 amino acids. Trimming stripped 8 bases from V and 3 bases from J, with 19 bases between. CDR1 is MNHGY and CDR2 is SAAAGT in the germline V gene. The CDR3 coding sequence is TGTGCCAGCCTACCGGGACGGAGGGTTGACACTGAAGCTTTCTTT. As protein: CASLPGRRVDTEAFF.

This rearrangement joins TRBV20-1 to TRBJ2-3, with 9 nucleotides matching TRBD1. Germline values: CDR1 DFQATT, CDR2 SNEGSKA (reference sequence). V shed 3 bases, J shed 3 bases, and the junction held 4 bases outside the gene matches. This CDR3 has 14 residues. CDR3 DNA: TGCAGTGCTAGTAAGGGACAGGGAACAGATACGCAGTATTTT. Translating gives CSASKGQGTDTQYF.

The chain is built from TRBV7-8 and TRBJ2-3; the D gene could be TRBD1 or TRBD2 (5 bases each). This CDR3 has 13 amino acids. V was clipped by 5 bases and J by 4 bases, with 10 bases between them. The germline CDR1 and CDR2 sequences are SGHVS and FQNEAQ. CDR3 protein: CASSGGFADTQYF. DNA for the CDR3: TGTGCCAGCAGCGGGGGATTCGCAGATACGCAGTATTTT.

By sample fraction, this clonotype is medium-sized. J is TRBJ2-3 and V is TRBV2, with TRBD2 as a possible D gene (6 bases). V dropped 7 bases and J dropped 2 bases, with 13 bases sitting between them. Germline V lookup: CDR1 SNHLY, CDR2 FYNNEI. This CDR3 contains 14 residues. The CDR3 sequence: CASKAGGTTDTQYF. CDR3 nucleotides: TGTGCCAGCAAGGCCGGGGGAACCACAGATACGCAGTATTTT. The complete variable domain, with remaining parts taken from reference TRBV2 and TRBJ2-3, reads EPEVTQTPSHQVTQMGQEVILRCVPISNHLYFYWYRQILGQKVEFLVSFYNNEISEKSEIFDDQFSVERPDGSNFTLKIRSTKLEDSAMYFCASKAGGTTDTQYFGPGTRLTVL.

As concerns this clonotype: With a much larger clone just one base away, this may be a read error. The chain carries TRBV9 and TRBJ2-2; D gene ambiguous. Looked up from germline, CDR1 is SGDLS and CDR2 is YYNGEE. The length of the CDR3 is 14 residues. The CDR3 is CTSSPHRDTGELFF. CDR3 DNA sequence: TGTACCAGCAGCCCCCACAGAGACACCGGGGAGCTGTTTTTT.

By share of the sample, this clonotype is medium-sized. The V and J genes are TRBV28 and TRBJ2-3; 11 bases align to TRBD2. The CDR3 sequence is 15 residues long. Germline trimming cut 5 bases from V and 0 bases from J; bases unmatched to any gene: 1. Germline V gene data show CDR1 as MDHEN and CDR2 as SYDVKM. CDR3 amino acids: CASSLAGGSTDTQYF. In DNA, the CDR3 is TGTGCCAGCAGTCTAGCGGGAGGAAGCACAGATACGCAGTATTTT.

This rearrangement joins TRBV4-2 to TRBJ2-3; D not resolved. V dropped 1 base and J dropped 0 bases, with 5 bases sitting between them. Germline assignment: CDR1 LGHNA and CDR2 YNFKEQ. The CDR3 runs 14 residues. CDR3: CASSQAFSTDTQYF. In nucleotides, the CDR3 is TGTGCCAGCAGCCAAGCGTTTAGCACAGATACGCAGTATTTT.

This clonotype is labeled as medium-sized. The genes are TRBV29-1 and TRBJ1-5; possibly TRBD1 for D (5 bases). The ends were cut back, 6 bases at V and 2 bases at J, with 17 bases in the middle. There are 15 residues in the CDR3. Germline lookup yields CDR1 SQVTM and CDR2 ANQGSEA. The DNA for the CDR3 is TGCAGCGTCGTCACCGGGACCGGAGGCAATCAGCCCCAGCATTTT. Protein sequence: CSVVTGTGGNQPQHF.

This clonotype ranks as medium-sized. The chain is built from TRBV4-1 and TRBJ2-2; 10 positions agree with TRBD2. V was pared by 4 bases and J by 6 bases, with 2 bases of the junction left unmatched. Germline CDR1 is MGHRA and CDR2 is YSYEKL. CDR3 size: 14 residues. The CDR3 sequence is CASSPGLAAGELFF. DNA for the CDR3: TGCGCCAGCAGCCCCGGACTAGCGGCCGGGGAGCTGTTTTTT.

This clonotype has only one observation. Here the CDR3 reads CASSLDRAGGYTF. The CDR3 region has the DNA TGTGCCAGCAGCTTGGACAGGGCAGGGGGCTACACCTTC. This sequence joins TRBV5-4 and TRBJ1-2; possible D gene TRBD1, 6 bases. Germline lookup yields CDR1 SGHNT and CDR2 YYREEE (reference sequence). CDR3 length: 13 residues. V was cut by 0 bases and J by 8 bases, with 11 bases left in between.